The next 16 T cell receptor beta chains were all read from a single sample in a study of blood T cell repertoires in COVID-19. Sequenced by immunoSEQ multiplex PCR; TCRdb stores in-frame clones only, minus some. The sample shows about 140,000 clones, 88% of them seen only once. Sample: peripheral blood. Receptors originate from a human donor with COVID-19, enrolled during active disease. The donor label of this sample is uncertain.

The CDR3 loop reads CASKSTGNQETQYF. The CDR3 coding sequence is TGTGCCAGCAAGTCGACAGGTAACCAAGAGACCCAGTACTTC. The genes are TRBV2 and TRBJ2-5, with a weak D call TRBD1 (6 bases). This CDR3 region has 14 residues. V dropped 7 bases and J dropped 0 bases, with 12 bases sitting between them. Germline CDR1 and CDR2: SNHLY and FYNNEI.

The CDR3 bases are TGCAGCGTTGCCCCCTCCACAGGGGGCCCTGGAAACACCATATATTTT. Its protein is CSVAPSTGGPGNTIYF. This chain links TRBV29-1 with TRBJ1-3, with 9 bases lining up with TRBD1. The CDR3 is 16 amino acids. CDR1 and CDR2 from the germline V gene are SQVTM and ANQGSEA. The J segment lost 2 bases and the V segment lost 4 bases, leaving 9 bases of the junction unmatched.

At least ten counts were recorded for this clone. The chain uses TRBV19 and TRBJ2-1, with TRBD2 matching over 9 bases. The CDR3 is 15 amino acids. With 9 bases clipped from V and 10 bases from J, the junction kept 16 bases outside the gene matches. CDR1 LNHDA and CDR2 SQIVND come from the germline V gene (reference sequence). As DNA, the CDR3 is TGTGCCAGCCGCGACGGTGCGGGGGGGCCACAGGAGCAGTTCTTC. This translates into CASRDGAGGPQEQFF.

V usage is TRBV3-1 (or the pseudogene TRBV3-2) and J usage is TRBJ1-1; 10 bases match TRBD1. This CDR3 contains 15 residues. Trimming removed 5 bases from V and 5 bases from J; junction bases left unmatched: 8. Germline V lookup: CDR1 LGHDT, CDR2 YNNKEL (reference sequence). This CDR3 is CASSYLTGGGTEAFF. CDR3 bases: TGTGCCAGCAGCTATCTGACAGGGGGCGGGACTGAAGCTTTCTTT.

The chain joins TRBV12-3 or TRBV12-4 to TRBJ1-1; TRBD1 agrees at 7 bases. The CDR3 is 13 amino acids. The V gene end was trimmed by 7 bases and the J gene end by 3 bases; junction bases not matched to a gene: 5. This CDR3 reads CASNSDRDTEAFF. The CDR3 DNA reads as TGTGCCAGCAATTCCGACAGGGACACTGAAGCTTTCTTT.

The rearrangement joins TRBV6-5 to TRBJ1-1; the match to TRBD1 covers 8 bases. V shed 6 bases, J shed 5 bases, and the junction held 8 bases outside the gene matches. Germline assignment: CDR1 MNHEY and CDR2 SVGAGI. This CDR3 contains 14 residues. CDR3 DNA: TGTGCCAGCAGATCGACAGGGGCGGGAACTGAAGCTTTCTTT. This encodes CASRSTGAGTEAFF.

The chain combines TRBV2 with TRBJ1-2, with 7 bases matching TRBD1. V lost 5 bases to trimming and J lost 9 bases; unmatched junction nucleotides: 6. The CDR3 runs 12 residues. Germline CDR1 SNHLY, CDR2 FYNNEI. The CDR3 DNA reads TGTGCCAGCAGTACCGGGACAGTCAGCTACACCTTC. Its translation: CASSTGTVSYTF.

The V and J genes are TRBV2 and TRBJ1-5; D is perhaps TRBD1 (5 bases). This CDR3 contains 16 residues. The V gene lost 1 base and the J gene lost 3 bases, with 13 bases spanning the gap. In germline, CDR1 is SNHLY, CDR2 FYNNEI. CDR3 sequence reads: CASSEGQGGFNQPQHF. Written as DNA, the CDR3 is TGTGCCAGCAGTGAAGGGCAGGGTGGGTTCAATCAGCCCCAGCATTTT.

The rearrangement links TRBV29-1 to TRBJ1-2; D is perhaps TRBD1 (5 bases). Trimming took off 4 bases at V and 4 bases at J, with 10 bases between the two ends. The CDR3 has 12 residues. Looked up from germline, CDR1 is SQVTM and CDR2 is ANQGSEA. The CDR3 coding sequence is TGCAGCGTTGGGGGGGAGGGCTATGGCTACACCTTC. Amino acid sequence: CSVGGEGYGYTF.

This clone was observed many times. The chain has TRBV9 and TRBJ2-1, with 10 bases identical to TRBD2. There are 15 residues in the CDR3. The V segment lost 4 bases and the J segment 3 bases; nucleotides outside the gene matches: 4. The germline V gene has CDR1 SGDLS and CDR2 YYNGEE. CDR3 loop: CASSPLAGGYNEQFF. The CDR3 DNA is TGTGCCAGCAGCCCCTTAGCGGGAGGCTACAATGAGCAGTTCTTC.

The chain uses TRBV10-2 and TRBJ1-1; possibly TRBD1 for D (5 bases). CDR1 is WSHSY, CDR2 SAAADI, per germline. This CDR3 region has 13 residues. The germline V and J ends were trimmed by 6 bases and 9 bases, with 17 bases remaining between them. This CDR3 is CASSGPGGRKAFF. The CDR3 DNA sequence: TGCGCCAGCAGCGGCCCCGGGGGTCGAAAAGCTTTCTTT.

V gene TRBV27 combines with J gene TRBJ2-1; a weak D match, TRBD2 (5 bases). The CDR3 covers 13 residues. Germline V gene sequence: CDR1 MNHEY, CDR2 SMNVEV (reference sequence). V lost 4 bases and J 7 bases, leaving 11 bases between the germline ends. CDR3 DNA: TGTGCCAGCAGTTATGGGCGGAGGAATGAGCAGTTCTTC. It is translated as CASSYGRRNEQFF.

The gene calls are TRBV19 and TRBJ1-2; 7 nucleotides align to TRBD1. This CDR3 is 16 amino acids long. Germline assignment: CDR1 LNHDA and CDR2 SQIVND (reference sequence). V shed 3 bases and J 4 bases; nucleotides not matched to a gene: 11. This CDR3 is CASSILDRDLTYGYTF. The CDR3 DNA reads TGTGCCAGTAGTATTCTCGACAGGGACCTAACCTATGGCTACACCTTC.

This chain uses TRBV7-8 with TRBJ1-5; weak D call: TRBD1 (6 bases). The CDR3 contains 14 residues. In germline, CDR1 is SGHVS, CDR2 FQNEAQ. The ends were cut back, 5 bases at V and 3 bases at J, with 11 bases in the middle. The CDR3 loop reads CASSPPGDNQPQHF. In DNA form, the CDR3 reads TGTGCCAGCAGCCCTCCAGGGGACAATCAGCCCCAGCATTTT. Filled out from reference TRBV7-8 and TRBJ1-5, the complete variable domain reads GAGVSQSPRYKVAKRGQDVALRCDPISGHVSLFWYQQALGQGPEFLTYFQNEAQLDKSGLPSDRFFAERPEGSVSTLKIQRTQQEDSAVYLCASSPPGDNQPQHFGDGTRLSIL.

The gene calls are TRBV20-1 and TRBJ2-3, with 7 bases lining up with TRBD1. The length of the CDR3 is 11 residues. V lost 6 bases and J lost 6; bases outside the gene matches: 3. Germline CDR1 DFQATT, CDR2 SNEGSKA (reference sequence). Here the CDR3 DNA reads TGCAGTGCGGGGACAGCTGATACGCAGTATTTT. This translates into CSAGTADTQYF.

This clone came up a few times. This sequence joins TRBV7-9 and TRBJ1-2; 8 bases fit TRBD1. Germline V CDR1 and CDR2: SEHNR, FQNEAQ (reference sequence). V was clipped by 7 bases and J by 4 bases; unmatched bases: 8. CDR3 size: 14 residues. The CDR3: CASTAGQAVYGYTF. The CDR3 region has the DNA TGTGCCAGCACCGCGGGACAGGCGGTCTATGGCTACACCTTC.